This TCR beta chain originates from a study of shared clonotypes between healthy human individuals. Whole-study findings and limits: Generation probabilities were higher for clonotypes shared across all four sorted-subset donors than for unshared ones. Of the naive CD4 clonotypes, about 5% were shared across several donors. Naive subsets typically showed greater estimated richness than memory subsets.

CDR1 and CDR2 (germline): KGHSH, LQKENI. V lost 1 base, J lost 1 base, and 7 bases lay in between. The CDR3 covers 15 residues. For every subset, genomic DNA was evenly distributed across several immunoSEQ plates. Sequencing used immunoSEQ multiplex PCR; TCRdb keeps in-frame clones, though not all of them. The sample holds roughly 2,300,000 clones; just under 95% are singletons and the top ten take around 0.35%. This clone was seen once. Its antigen is not known. Other DNA sequences in this sample translate to the same CDR3. Sequencing input: naive CD4+ T cells from PBMCs. Subset noted: CD45RA+ positively selected. This rearrangement joins TRBV18 to TRBJ2-2, with D tentatively TRBD1 (5 bases). The receptor's source is a man younger than 30 in good health. Some clones in this sample may be carry-over from other donors' samples. The CDR3 here is CASSPRQGNTGELFF. CDR3 coding DNA: TGTGCCAGCTCACCACGGCAGGGGAACACCGGGGAGCTGTTTTTT.